This T cell receptor (beta chain) was identified during a study of OX40 agonist ivuxolimab in advanced cancers. Study-level information: Patients got intravenous ivuxolimab at 0.01 to 10 mg/kg every 2 weeks. Every patient in dose escalation had hepatocellular carcinoma, melanoma, renal cell or head and neck cancer.

TCRdb's copy holds only in-frame clones and misses some; the assay was immunoSEQ multiplex PCR. The table has tens of thousands of clones, 65% to 85% seen once. The sequences come from CD4+ or CD8+ T cells sorted from blood, collected in a trial of the OX40 agonist ivuxolimab. The sequence was obtained from an adult with an advanced solid tumor such as melanoma, head and neck, liver or kidney cancer.

The CDR3 loop is CASSPRAGVEEQYF. In DNA, the CDR3 is TGTGCCAGCAGCCCAAGAGCGGGAGTTGAAGAGCAGTACTTC. The rearrangement links TRBV7-2 to TRBJ2-5; 8 positions agree with TRBD2. CDR3 length equals 14 residues. The V gene end was trimmed by 5 bases and the J gene end by 11 bases; junction bases not matched to a gene: 13. From germline, CDR1 is SGHTA and CDR2 FQGNSA.